Each of the 20 T cell receptor beta chains below was sequenced from the same sample in a study of spatial heterogeneity in lung cancer (dated by TCRdb to between 2018 and 2020). Taken with the paper, the label for time point translates to: sample taken at primary tumor resection. No antigens are known for them. Library method: 5' RACE. TCRdb names NextSeq 500 as the instrument used. TCRdb ran its own pipeline on the public reads, namely fastp trimming at Q25 and MiXCR clone calling, and kept in-frame beta chains. Each entry merges the rows of one CDR3 protein and shows their most common DNA and genes. This sample gives approximately 12,000 distinct CDR3 sequences in total; over 4.5% of them show up just once. The top ten hold 20% to 25% of the sample. Overall results and qualifications from the work: The tumor nonsynonymous mutation count correlated with the number of expanded intratumoral alpha and beta TCRs.

Sequences were derived from lung tumor tissue, sampled at surgery. Receptor source: a male donor with early-stage non-small cell lung cancer.

The table lists this clonotype with many counts. The chain couples TRBV27 to TRBJ2-1, with TRBD1 identical over 9 bases. Germline V gene data show CDR1 as MNHEY and CDR2 as SMNVEV (reference sequence). V lost 2 bases to trimming and J lost 4 bases; unmatched junction nucleotides: 6. The CDR3 consists of 16 residues. For the CDR3, the DNA is TGTGCCAGCAGTTTAATCTGGACAGGGGATTACAATGAGCAGTTCTTC. Translated, it gives CASSLIWTGDYNEQFF.

This clonotype was counted ten times or more. The V gene is TRBV3-1, the J gene TRBJ2-7; TRBD1 matches 7 bases. The CDR3 is made up of 15 amino acids. Germline loops: CDR1 LGHDT, CDR2 YNNKEL (reference sequence). V lost 2 bases to trimming and J lost 4 bases; unmatched junction nucleotides: 8. CDR3 residues: CASSQRPQGRYEQYF. In nucleotides, the CDR3 is TGTGCCAGCAGCCAACGCCCACAGGGGAGATACGAGCAGTACTTC.

CDR3 nucleotides: TGTGCCAGCAGTTTGCGGGGGGCCTACAATGAGCAGTTCTTC. Translation gives CASSLRGAYNEQFF. This chain joins TRBV12-3 or TRBV12-4 and TRBJ2-1, with 8 bases lining up with TRBD2. This CDR3 spans 14 amino acids. V shed 3 bases, J shed 2 bases, and the junction held 0 bases outside the gene matches.

This clonotype was seen at least ten times. The chain employs TRBV7-8 and TRBJ2-7, with TRBD2 as a possible D gene (5 bases). This CDR3 spans 14 amino acids. Deletions cut 1 base from V and 8 bases from J, with 15 bases between. The germline CDR1 and CDR2 sequences are SGHVS and FQNEAQ. The CDR3, as DNA: TGTGCCAGCAGCTTAGTCGGGAATCAGGTTAAGCAGTACTTC. Translating it yields CASSLVGNQVKQYF.

Details on this clonotype: One junction end disagrees with the germline gene, perhaps due to a read error. The chain joins TRBV28 to TRBJ2-1; tentatively, D is TRBD1 (6 bases). The CDR3 totals 13 residues. The V gene's germline CDR1 is MDHEN and CDR2 SYDVKM. The CDR3 reads CASMGAEYNAQFF. The CDR3, as DNA: TGTGCCAGCATGGGGGCCGAGTACAATGCGCAGTTCTTC.

This clonotype came up many times. The genes are TRBV10-3 and TRBJ2-5; D is unclear. Germline V gives CDR1 ENHRY, CDR2 SYGVKD. The germline V and J ends were trimmed by 0 bases and 2 bases, with 4 bases remaining between them. The CDR3 spans 13 residues. CDR3 DNA: TGTGCCATCAGTGAGTCGATACAAGAGACCCAGTACTTC. Translated, it gives CAISESIQETQYF.

This clonotype was found many times. V is TRBV7-6 and J is TRBJ2-3, with D unresolved. Trimming removed 5 bases at V and 1 base at J, with 10 bases between. Germline V gives CDR1 SGHVS, CDR2 FNYEAQ. This CDR3 region has 14 residues. CDR3: CASSAYEGTDTQYF. Here the CDR3 DNA reads TGTGCCAGCAGCGCCTACGAGGGCACAGATACGCAGTATTTT. The whole variable domain, filled in from reference TRBV7-6 and TRBJ2-3, reads GAGVSQSPRYKVTKRGQDVALRCDPISGHVSLYWYRQALGQGPEFLTYFNYEAQQDKSGLPNDRFSAERPEGSISTLTIQRTEQRDSAMYRCASSAYEGTDTQYFGPGTRLTVL.

In this sample, this clonotype turned up many times. V and J are TRBV5-1 and TRBJ2-7; tentative D call: TRBD1 (6 bases). With 0 bases removed from V and 3 bases from J, the gap between germline ends came to 7 bases. Germline V gene data show CDR1 as SGHRS and CDR2 as YFSETQ. The CDR3 spans 13 residues. The CDR3 nucleotides read TGCGCCAGCAGCTTGGCACAGGGCTACGAGCAGTACTTC. It yields the protein CASSLAQGYEQYF. Supplemented by reference TRBV5-1 and TRBJ2-7, the full variable domain reads KAGVTQTPRYLIKTRGQQVTLSCSPISGHRSVSWYQQTPGQGLQFLFEYFSETQRNKGNFPGRFSGRQFSNSRSEMNVSTLELGDSALYLCASSLAQGYEQYFGPGTRLTVT.

This clonotype was recorded many times. The CDR3 bases are TGCAGCGCCGGCAAAGAGACCCAGTACTTC. It translates to CSAGKETQYF. The rearrangement uses TRBV29-1 and TRBJ2-5; D call uncertain. The CDR3 is 10 residues long. Germline CDR1 and CDR2: SQVTM and ANQGSEA. V gave up 7 bases and J gave up 3 bases, with 6 bases separating them.

Ten or more counts support this clonotype. The J gene is TRBJ1-6, the V gene TRBV6-2 or TRBV6-3, with a tentative D call TRBD1 (6 bases). V lost 7 bases and J 10 bases, leaving 17 bases between the germline ends. The length of the CDR3 is 14 residues. Germline V lookup: CDR1 MNHEY, CDR2 SVGEGT. This CDR3 is CASIMAPGASPLHF. CDR3 DNA sequence: TGTGCCAGCATCATGGCCCCGGGGGCCTCACCCCTCCACTTT.

This clonotype was seen many times. The rearrangement uses TRBV5-6 and TRBJ2-7, with 7 bases aligning to TRBD1. V lost 4 bases, J lost 0 bases, and 7 bases stayed unmatched. CDR1 and CDR2 (germline): SGHDT, YYEEEE. This CDR3 spans 15 amino acids. As DNA, the CDR3 is TGTGCCAGCAGCCCCTCGGACAGGACCTCCTACGAGCAGTACTTC. Its protein is CASSPSDRTSYEQYF.

This clonotype was counted ten times or more. The V call is TRBV20-1, the J call TRBJ2-3, with a possible D match to TRBD2 (7 bases). This CDR3 has 16 amino acids. Germline assignment: CDR1 DFQATT and CDR2 SNEGSKA (reference sequence). V was pared by 0 bases and J by 6 bases, with 19 bases between. The CDR3 nucleotides read TGCAGTGCTAGAGATCAGGGCGGGGGCCGCCCGGATACGCAGTATTTT. Translated: CSARDQGGGRPDTQYF.

The rearrangement joins TRBV5-4 to TRBJ2-3, with 13 bases identical to TRBD2. With V trimmed by 3 bases and J by 1 base, 2 bases remained unmatched. From germline, CDR1 is SGHNT and CDR2 YYREEE (reference sequence). The CDR3 loop spans 16 amino acids. CDR3 DNA: TGTGCCAGCAGCTCCGGGACTAGCGGGGGCACAGATACGCAGTATTTT. This gives the protein CASSSGTSGGTDTQYF.

This clonotype has a count of ten or more. The chain combines TRBV20-1 with TRBJ1-5; D gene uncertain. Germline V gives CDR1 DFQATT, CDR2 SNEGSKA (reference sequence). This CDR3 is built from 13 residues. CDR3 amino acids: CSSQEHSNQPQHF. In DNA, the CDR3 is TGCTCCTCGCAGGAGCATAGCAATCAGCCCCAGCATTTT.

This clonotype was counted only a few times. V and J are TRBV20-1 and TRBJ1-5; 7 positions agree with TRBD1. The germline gives CDR1 DFQATT, CDR2 SNEGSKA (reference sequence). The CDR3 has 13 residues. The V and J ends lost 6 bases and 6 bases, in that order; junction bases with no gene match: 8. The CDR3 region is CSATTGLGQPQHF. Written as DNA, the CDR3 is TGCAGTGCCACGACAGGGCTGGGTCAGCCCCAGCATTTT.

This clonotype was counted at least ten times. The CDR3 is CASRAGGADTQYF. The CDR3 DNA reads TGTGCCAGCAGGGCAGGGGGGGCAGATACGCAGTATTTT. The chain recombines TRBV7-2 with TRBJ2-3; D assignment may be TRBD1 or TRBD2 (7 bases each). V shed 6 bases and J shed 4 bases, with 11 bases lying between them. The CDR3 is 13 residues long. Per germline, CDR1 SGHTA and CDR2 FQGNSA.

This clonotype was seen at least ten times. V and J are TRBV9 and TRBJ1-1, with TRBD1 as a possible D gene (6 bases). Germline CDR1 SGDLS, CDR2 YYNGEE. The CDR3 loop spans 14 amino acids. V gave up 0 bases and J gave up 1 base, with 7 bases separating them. The CDR3 coding sequence is TGTGCCAGCAGCGTAGAGGGGGAGAACACTGAAGCTTTCTTT. Protein: CASSVEGENTEAFF.

This clonotype occurred many times. This CDR3 reads CASSPGTENTEAFF. CDR3 DNA: TGTGCCAGCAGTCCCGGGACAGAGAACACTGAAGCTTTCTTT. The chain combines TRBV6-4 with TRBJ1-1; 7 nucleotides line up with TRBD1. V was pared by 5 bases and J by 1 base, with 4 bases of the junction left unmatched. From germline, CDR1 is MRHNA and CDR2 SNTAGT. This CDR3 region has 14 residues.

The rearrangement uses TRBV20-1 and TRBJ1-3; TRBD1 might be the D (5 bases). The V gene's germline CDR1 is DFQATT and CDR2 SNEGSKA (reference sequence). The V gene lost 5 bases and the J gene lost 2 bases, with 13 bases spanning the gap. The CDR3 loop spans 14 amino acids. The CDR3: CSAWTIKTGNTIYF. CDR3 DNA sequence: TGCAGTGCTTGGACAATCAAGACTGGAAACACCATATATTTT.

A remark on this clonotype: A single base separates this from a much larger clone, so it may be a read error. This chain connects TRBV6-5 to TRBJ1-6; 8 positions match TRBD1. V shed 7 bases and J 8 bases; nucleotides not matched to a gene: 10. Per the germline V gene, CDR1 is MNHEY and CDR2 is SVGAGI. The CDR3 is made up of 15 amino acids. This CDR3 is CASTGQGRSDSPLHF. The CDR3 bases are TGTGCCAGCACTGGACAGGGAAGGAGTGATTCACCCCTCCACTTT.